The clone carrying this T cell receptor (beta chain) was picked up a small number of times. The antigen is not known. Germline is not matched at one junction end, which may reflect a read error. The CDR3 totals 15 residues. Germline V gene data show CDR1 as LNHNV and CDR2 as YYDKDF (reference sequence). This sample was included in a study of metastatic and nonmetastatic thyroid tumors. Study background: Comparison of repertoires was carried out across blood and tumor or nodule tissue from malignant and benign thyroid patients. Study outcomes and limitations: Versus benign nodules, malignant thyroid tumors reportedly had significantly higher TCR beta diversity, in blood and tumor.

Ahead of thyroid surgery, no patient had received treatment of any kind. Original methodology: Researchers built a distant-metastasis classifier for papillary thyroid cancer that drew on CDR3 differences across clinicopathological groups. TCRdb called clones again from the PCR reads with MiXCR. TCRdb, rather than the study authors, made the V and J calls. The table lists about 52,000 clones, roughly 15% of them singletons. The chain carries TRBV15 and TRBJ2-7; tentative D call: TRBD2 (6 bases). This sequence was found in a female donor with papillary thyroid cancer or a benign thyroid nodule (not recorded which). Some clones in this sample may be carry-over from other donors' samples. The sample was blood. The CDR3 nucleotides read TGTGCCACCAGCAGAGAGGGGGGTTCGTCCTACAAGCAGTACTTC. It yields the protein CATSREGGSSYKQYF.